The clone carrying this T cell receptor (beta chain) was seen a single time. This specimen comes from a study of blood T cell repertoires in COVID-19. Study processing details: Nucleated cell counts were estimated from reference gene primer amplification. TCRdb keeps only in-frame clones here, not all; method: immunoSEQ multiplex PCR. V and J calls and clone size come straight from that table; D and trimming were deduced from the DNA. The sample includes 54,000 or so clones, approximately 89% seen only once; the top ten take 3.5%. Material: peripheral blood. This TCR was sampled from a human donor in a cohort sampled during active COVID-19.

In DNA form, the CDR3 reads TGCGCCAGCAGCTTGTCCAGGCCGAACACTGAAGCTTTCTTT. Encoded protein: CASSLSRPNTEAFF. The V call is TRBV5-1, the J call TRBJ1-1, with D unresolved. CDR1 and CDR2 from the germline V gene are SGHRS and YFSETQ. The CDR3 totals 14 residues. V was trimmed by 1 base and J by 1 base, leaving 8 bases between them.